This T cell receptor (beta chain) comes out of a study of blood T cell repertoires in COVID-19. Across the whole study: Sources were T cells, B-cell-depleted T cells, or PBMCs; the material itself was cDNA or gDNA.

The method was immunoSEQ multiplex PCR; TCRdb's version includes in-frame clones alone and lacks a portion of them. The sample holds a few hundred thousand clones; 84% are singletons and the top ten take 15% to 20%. From germline, CDR1 is LNHDA and CDR2 SQIVND (reference sequence). J gave up 0 bases and V 5 bases, and 4 bases lay outside the gene matches. CDR3 size: 15 residues. This clone was counted only a few times. The clonotype comes from a man in his thirties or forties with active or convalescent COVID-19. The sequenced sample consisted of peripheral blood. The chain uses TRBV19 and TRBJ1-5; 7 positions agree with TRBD1. CDR3 DNA sequence: TGTGCCAGTAGTCCGACAGGGAATAGCAATCAGCCCCAGCATTTT. It encodes CASSPTGNSNQPQHF.